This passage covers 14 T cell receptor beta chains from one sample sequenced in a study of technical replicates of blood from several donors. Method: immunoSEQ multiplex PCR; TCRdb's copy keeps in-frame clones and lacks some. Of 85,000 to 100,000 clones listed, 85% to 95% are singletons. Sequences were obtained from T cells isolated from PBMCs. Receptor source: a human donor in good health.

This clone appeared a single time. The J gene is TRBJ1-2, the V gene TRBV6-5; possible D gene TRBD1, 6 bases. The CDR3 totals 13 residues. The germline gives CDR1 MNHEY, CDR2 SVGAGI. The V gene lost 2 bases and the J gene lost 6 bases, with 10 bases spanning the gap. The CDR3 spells CASSYGTHHGYTF. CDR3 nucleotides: TGTGCCAGCAGTTACGGGACACACCATGGCTACACCTTC.

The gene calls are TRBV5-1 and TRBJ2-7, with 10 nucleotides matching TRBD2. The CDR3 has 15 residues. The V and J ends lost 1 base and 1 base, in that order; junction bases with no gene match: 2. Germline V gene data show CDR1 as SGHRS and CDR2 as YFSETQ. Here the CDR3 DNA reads TGCGCCAGCAGCTTGACGACTAGCGGGTCCTACGAGCAGTACTTC. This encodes CASSLTTSGSYEQYF.

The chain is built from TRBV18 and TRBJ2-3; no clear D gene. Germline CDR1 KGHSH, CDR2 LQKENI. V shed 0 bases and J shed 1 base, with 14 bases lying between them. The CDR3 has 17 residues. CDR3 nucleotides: TGTGCCAGCTCACCACCGAGAGGTCTAGACCGCACAGATACGCAGTATTTT. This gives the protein CASSPPRGLDRTDTQYF.

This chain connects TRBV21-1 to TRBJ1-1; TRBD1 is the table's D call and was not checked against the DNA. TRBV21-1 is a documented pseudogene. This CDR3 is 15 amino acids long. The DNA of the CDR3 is TGTGCCAGCAGGGACAGGGTAACCATGAACACTGAAGCTTTCTTT. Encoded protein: CASRDRVTMNTEAFF.

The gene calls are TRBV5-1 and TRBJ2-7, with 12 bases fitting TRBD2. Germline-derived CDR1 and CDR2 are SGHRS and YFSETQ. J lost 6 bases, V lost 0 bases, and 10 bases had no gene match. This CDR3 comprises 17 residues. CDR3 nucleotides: TGCGCCAGCAGCTTGGGGACTAGCGGGATGAGGGGTCGCGAGCAGTACTTC. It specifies CASSLGTSGMRGREQYF.

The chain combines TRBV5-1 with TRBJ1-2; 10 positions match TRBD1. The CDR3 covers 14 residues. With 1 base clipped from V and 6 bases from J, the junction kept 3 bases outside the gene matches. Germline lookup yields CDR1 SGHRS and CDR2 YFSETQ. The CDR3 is CASSLPDRGDGYTF. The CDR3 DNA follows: TGCGCCAGCAGCTTGCCGGACAGGGGGGATGGCTACACCTTC.

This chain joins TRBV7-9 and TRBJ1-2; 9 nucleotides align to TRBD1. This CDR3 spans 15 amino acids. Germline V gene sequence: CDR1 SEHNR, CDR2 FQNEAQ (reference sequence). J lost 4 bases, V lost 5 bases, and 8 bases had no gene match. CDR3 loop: CASSRENRGLYGYTF. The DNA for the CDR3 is TGTGCCAGCAGCCGAGAGAACAGGGGGCTCTATGGCTACACCTTC.

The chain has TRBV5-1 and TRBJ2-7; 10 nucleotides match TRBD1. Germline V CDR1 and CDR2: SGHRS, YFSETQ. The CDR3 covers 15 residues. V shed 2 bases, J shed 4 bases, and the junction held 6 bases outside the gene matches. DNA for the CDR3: TGCGCCAGCAGCTTATCCGGACAGGGGGGGTACGAGCAGTACTTC. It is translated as CASSLSGQGGYEQYF.

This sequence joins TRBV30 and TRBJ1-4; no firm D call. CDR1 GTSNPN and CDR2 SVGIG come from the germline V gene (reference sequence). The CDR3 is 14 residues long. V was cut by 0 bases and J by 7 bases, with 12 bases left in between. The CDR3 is CAWSVMRGSEKLFF. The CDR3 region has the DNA TGTGCCTGGAGTGTCATGAGAGGAAGTGAAAAACTGTTTTTT.

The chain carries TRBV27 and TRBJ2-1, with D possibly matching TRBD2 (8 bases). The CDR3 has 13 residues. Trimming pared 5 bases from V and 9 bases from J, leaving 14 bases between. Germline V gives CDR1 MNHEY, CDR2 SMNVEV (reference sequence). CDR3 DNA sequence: TGTGCCAGCAGTCCGGGAGGGGGCGGTGAGCAGTTCTTC. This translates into CASSPGGGGEQFF.

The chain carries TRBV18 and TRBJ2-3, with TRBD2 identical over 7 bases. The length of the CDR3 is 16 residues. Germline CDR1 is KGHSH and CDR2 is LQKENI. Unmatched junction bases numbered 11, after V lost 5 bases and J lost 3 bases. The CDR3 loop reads CASSSARSGGTDTQYF. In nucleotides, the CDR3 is TGTGCCAGCTCATCCGCCCGGTCGGGGGGAACAGATACGCAGTATTTT.

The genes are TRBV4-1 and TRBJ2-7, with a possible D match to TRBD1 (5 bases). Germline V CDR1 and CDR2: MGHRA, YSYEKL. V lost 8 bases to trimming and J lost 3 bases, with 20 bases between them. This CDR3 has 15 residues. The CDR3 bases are TGCGCCAGCCGAGAACAGGTCATACATCTCTACGAGCAGTACTTC. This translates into CASREQVIHLYEQYF.

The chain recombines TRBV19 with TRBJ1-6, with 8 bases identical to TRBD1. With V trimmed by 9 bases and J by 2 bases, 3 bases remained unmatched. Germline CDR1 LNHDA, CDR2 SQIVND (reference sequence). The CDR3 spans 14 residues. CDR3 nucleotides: TGTGCCAGCCAGGACAGGGCCTATAATTCACCCCTCCACTTT. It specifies CASQDRAYNSPLHF. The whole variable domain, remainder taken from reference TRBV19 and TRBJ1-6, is DGGITQSPKYLFRKEGQNVTLSCEQNLNHDAMYWYRQDPGQGLRLIYYSQIVNDFQKGDIAEGYSVSREKKESFPLTVTSAQKNPTAFYLCASQDRAYNSPLHFGNGTRLTVT.

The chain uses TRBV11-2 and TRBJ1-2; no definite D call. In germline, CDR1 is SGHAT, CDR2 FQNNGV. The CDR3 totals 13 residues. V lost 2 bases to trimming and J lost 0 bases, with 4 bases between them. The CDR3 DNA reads TGTGCCAGCAGCTTACAGGCTAACTATGGCTACACCTTC. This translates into CASSLQANYGYTF. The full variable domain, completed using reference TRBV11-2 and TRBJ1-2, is EAGVAQSPRYKIIEKRQSVAFWCNPISGHATLYWYQQILGQGPKLLIQFQNNGVVDDSQLPKDRFSAERLKGVDSTLKIQPAKLEDSAVYLCASSLQANYGYTFGSGTRLTVV.